Presented here are 16 T cell receptor beta chains from one specimen sequenced in a study of blood T cell repertoires in COVID-19. Produced via immunoSEQ multiplex PCR; TCRdb's table is partial and in-frame only. This table has 200,000 to 300,000 clones, 81% appearing once. Sequences were obtained from peripheral blood. The source of these receptors is a woman over 75 with acute or convalescent COVID-19.

The chain joins TRBV13 to TRBJ2-1; maybe TRBD1 (5 bases). V was clipped by 5 bases and J by 0 bases, with 14 bases between them. The germline V gene encodes CDR1 PRHDT and CDR2 FYEKMQ (reference sequence). The CDR3 runs 16 residues. CDR3 amino acids: CASSIHRQSSYNEQFF. In DNA form, the CDR3 reads TGTGCCAGCAGCATTCACAGGCAAAGCTCCTACAATGAGCAGTTCTTC.

This chain uses TRBV3-1 (or the pseudogene TRBV3-2) with TRBJ1-1; TRBD1 aligns across 10 bases. V trimming: 2 bases; J trimming: 3 bases; junction bases outside the gene matches: 3. The CDR3 totals 15 residues. CDR1 and CDR2 from the germline V gene are LGHDT and YNNKEL (reference sequence). In DNA form, the CDR3 reads TGTGCCAGCAGCCAATCAGGACAGGGGGACACTGAAGCTTTCTTT. Protein sequence: CASSQSGQGDTEAFF.

J is TRBJ1-2 and V is TRBV3-1 (or the pseudogene TRBV3-2); D unclear. Germline CDR1 LGHDT, CDR2 YNNKEL (reference sequence). This CDR3 is 13 amino acids long. Deletions cut 2 bases from V and 4 bases from J, with 8 bases between. The CDR3 protein is CASSQSAGYGYTF. The CDR3 DNA follows: TGTGCCAGCAGCCAATCCGCAGGCTATGGCTACACCTTC.

The chain is built from TRBV7-9 and TRBJ2-3, with TRBD2 matching 14 bases. This CDR3 contains 17 residues. The V gene's germline CDR1 is SEHNR and CDR2 FQNEAQ (reference sequence). The V segment lost 4 bases and the J segment 3 bases; nucleotides outside the gene matches: 6. The CDR3 region has the DNA TGTGCCAGCAGCTCCGGGACTAGCGGGAGTGGGACAGATACGCAGTATTTT. Protein product: CASSSGTSGSGTDTQYF.

This clone has a handful of counts. The rearrangement joins TRBV27 to TRBJ1-4; TRBD1 aligns across 10 bases. Losses at the gene ends were 3 bases for V and 10 bases for J; bases not matched to a gene: 5. The CDR3 extends over 14 amino acids. Germline lookup yields CDR1 MNHEY and CDR2 SMNVEV (reference sequence). CDR3 sequence (DNA): TGTGCCAGCAGTTTGGTGGACAGGGGGGGAAAACTGTTTTTT. Amino acids: CASSLVDRGGKLFF.

The V and J genes are TRBV5-6 and TRBJ1-4; 8 bases match TRBD1. V shed 3 bases, J shed 8 bases, and the junction held 6 bases outside the gene matches. The CDR3 has 14 amino acids. Per germline, CDR1 SGHDT and CDR2 YYEEEE. CDR3 DNA: TGTGCCAGCAGCTCGTCCCGGGACAGGGAAAAACTGTTTTTT. Its translation: CASSSSRDREKLFF.

The table lists this clone with a few counts. The chain is built from TRBV6-5 and TRBJ2-1; 7 bases are shared with TRBD2. This CDR3 spans 16 amino acids. Germline V gene sequence: CDR1 MNHEY, CDR2 SVGAGI. Losses at the gene ends were 4 bases for V and 0 bases for J; bases not matched to a gene: 6. This CDR3 reads CASSWSGTTSYNEQFF. Here the CDR3 DNA reads TGTGCCAGCAGTTGGTCCGGGACTACCTCCTACAATGAGCAGTTCTTC.

To note about this clone: An end of the junction does not agree with germline; a read error may underlie this. The chain employs TRBV2 and TRBJ2-5; 7 bases are a match to TRBD1. This CDR3 region has 15 residues. The V gene's germline CDR1 is SNHLY and CDR2 FYNNEI. The CDR3 nucleotides are TGTGTCAGCAGTGAACAGGGGACCCTGCAAGAGACCCAGTACTTC. Protein sequence: CVSSEQGTLQETQYF.

The chain combines TRBV6-5 with TRBJ2-7; 10 bases map to TRBD1. This CDR3 is 15 amino acids long. Per germline, CDR1 MNHEY and CDR2 SVGAGI. The J segment lost 4 bases and the V segment lost 1 base, leaving 4 bases of the junction unmatched. CDR3 loop: CASSYWGQGRYEQYF. In nucleotides, the CDR3 is TGTGCCAGCAGTTACTGGGGACAGGGGAGATACGAGCAGTACTTC.

The chain recombines TRBV5-6 with TRBJ2-5, with D possibly TRBD1 on 5 matching bases. CDR1 is SGHDT, CDR2 YYEEEE, per germline. This CDR3 has 15 residues. Trimming took off 2 bases at V and 3 bases at J, with 14 bases between the two ends. The CDR3 loop reads CASSFQGRKEETQYF. The CDR3 coding sequence is TGTGCCAGCAGCTTTCAGGGTCGGAAAGAAGAGACCCAGTACTTC.

The CDR3 is CASKPGAGESNQPQHF. Written as DNA, the CDR3 is TGCGCCAGCAAGCCTGGGGCAGGGGAGAGCAATCAGCCCCAGCATTTT. The chain is built from TRBV10-2 and TRBJ1-5; D may be TRBD1 (6 bases). Germline CDR1 reads WSHSY; CDR2 reads SAAADI. This CDR3 is 16 amino acids long. V dropped 7 bases and J dropped 1 base, with 17 bases sitting between them.

This clone is a singleton in its sample. The V call is TRBV7-9, the J call TRBJ2-7; D unclear. Germline V lookup: CDR1 SEHNR, CDR2 FQNEAQ (reference sequence). This CDR3 has 13 residues. V lost 0 bases to trimming and J lost 6 bases, with 9 bases between them. CDR3 region: CASSLALQSEQYF. In nucleotides, the CDR3 is TGTGCCAGCAGCTTAGCGTTACAGTCCGAGCAGTACTTC.

This chain connects TRBV27 to TRBJ1-2; unclear D gene. The CDR3 spans 12 residues. The V end lost 8 bases, the J end lost 7 bases, and 14 bases lay between the germline ends. The germline V gene has CDR1 MNHEY and CDR2 SMNVEV (reference sequence). The CDR3 protein is CASGLREGGYTF. In DNA, the CDR3 is TGTGCCAGCGGGTTAAGGGAGGGTGGCTACACCTTC.

In this sample, this clone turned up a few times. This chain uses TRBV6-6 with TRBJ2-6; TRBD1 matches at 7 bases. The junction had 0 bases not matched to a gene; V was cut back by 2 bases and J by 2 bases. CDR1 is MNHNY, CDR2 SVGAGI, per germline (reference sequence). CDR3 length equals 15 residues. CDR3 nucleotide sequence: TGTGCCAGCAGTTACGACAGGGCTGGGGCCAACGTCCTGACTTTC. Protein product: CASSYDRAGANVLTF.

The chain carries TRBV5-6 and TRBJ1-4; weak D call: TRBD1 (6 bases). Germline loops: CDR1 SGHDT, CDR2 YYEEEE. The CDR3 runs to 14 residues. Trimming shortened V by 0 bases and J by 8 bases, and 11 bases separated the two germline ends. The CDR3 here is CASSLGSGDEKLFF. The CDR3 coding sequence is TGTGCCAGCAGCTTGGGCTCAGGGGACGAAAAACTGTTTTTT.

The V and J genes are TRBV10-3 and TRBJ1-3, with 8 bases identical to TRBD1. This CDR3 has 17 residues. V gave up 6 bases and J gave up 0 bases; unmatched junction bases: 10. Germline CDR1 is ENHRY and CDR2 is SYGVKD. The DNA of the CDR3 is TGTGCCATCAGAGACTCCGGGACAGGCGCCTCTGGAAACACCATATATTTT. Translating gives CAIRDSGTGASGNTIYF.